This T cell receptor (beta chain) was identified during a study of T cells in Graves' hyperthyroidism and ophthalmopathy. The sample holds many counts of this clonotype. The investigators amplified TCR beta CDR3 regions from RNA transcripts. First-round RT-PCR targeting the TCR CDR3 was performed with the HTBI primer set. In TCRdb, the multiplex PCR reads were re-called with MiXCR into one record per CDR3 protein. The data show about 290,000 distinct CDR3 sequences, roughly 15% seen once. Researchers defined stable Graves' hyperthyroidism as no ophthalmopathy progression within 18 months. Subjects aged 18 to 65 presented with newly diagnosed hyperthyroidism of less than 2 months' duration. Exclusions: uncontrolled infection, other autoimmune disease, pregnancy, lactation. The sequence derives from a woman between 40 and 55 years old with Graves' hyperthyroidism. The sequenced sample consisted of blood.

The CDR3 loop is CASSVSGGNTEAFF. CDR3 sequence (DNA): TGTGCCAGCAGTGTTTCAGGGGGGAACACTGAAGCTTTCTTT. The chain carries TRBV6-4 and TRBJ1-1; TRBD1 aligns across 7 bases. J was trimmed by 1 base and V by 4 bases; bases with no gene match: 3. Per the germline V gene, CDR1 is MRHNA and CDR2 is SNTAGT. The CDR3 consists of 14 residues.